Presented here are 30 T cell receptor beta chains from one specimen sequenced in a study of technical replicates of blood from a handful of donors. The data were produced by immunoSEQ multiplex PCR, yet TCRdb's version contains in-frame clones alone and is incomplete. This sample has 90,000 to 100,000 clones, with more than 90% found just once. Sequences were obtained from T cells isolated from PBMCs. The source of these receptors is a human donor in good health.

The V gene is TRBV2, the J gene TRBJ1-3, with 7 nucleotides matching TRBD1. This CDR3 contains 14 residues. V lost 5 bases and J lost 4; bases outside the gene matches: 5. Germline loops: CDR1 SNHLY, CDR2 FYNNEI. The CDR3 spells CASSWTGGGNTIYF. DNA for the CDR3: TGTGCCAGCAGTTGGACAGGAGGGGGAAACACCATATATTTT.

J is TRBJ1-1 and V is TRBV15; 10 bases are shared with TRBD1. Germline CDR1 is LNHNV and CDR2 is YYDKDF (reference sequence). There are 14 residues in the CDR3. Trimming cost V 5 bases and J 7 bases; bases outside gene matches: 7. In DNA form, the CDR3 reads TGTGCCACCAGCGTAGACAGGGGGCGGAATGAAGCTTTCTTT. Translated: CATSVDRGRNEAFF.

This chain joins TRBV6-1 and TRBJ1-5; D is ambiguous. CDR1 and CDR2 from the germline V gene are MNHNS and SASEGT. The CDR3 loop spans 14 amino acids. With 4 bases removed from V and 2 bases from J, the gap between germline ends came to 9 bases. This chain's CDR3 is CASSGGYGNQPQHF. The DNA for the CDR3 is TGTGCCAGCAGTGGCGGGTATGGCAATCAGCCCCAGCATTTT.

The chain is built from TRBV6-5 and TRBJ2-7, with 11 bases that match TRBD1. Germline V lookup: CDR1 MNHEY, CDR2 SVGAGI. There are 16 residues in the CDR3. The V and J ends lost 4 bases and 0 bases, in that order; junction bases with no gene match: 5. CDR3 in DNA: TGTGCCAGCAGTTTAGGACAGGGGGCCAGCTCCTACGAGCAGTACTTC. Amino acids: CASSLGQGASSYEQYF.

The chain carries TRBV11-2 and TRBJ2-5; D possibly corresponds to TRBD1 (5 bases). The CDR3 has 16 residues. Germline CDR1 is SGHAT and CDR2 is FQNNGV. V was shortened by 6 bases and J by 8 bases, with 25 bases between the two germline ends. CDR3 DNA sequence: TGTGCCAGCAGTTATAACCAGGGATATACCGGAGAAACCCAGTACTTC. Its translation is CASSYNQGYTGETQYF. The full variable domain, rest sourced from reference TRBV11-2 and TRBJ2-5, is EAGVAQSPRYKIIEKRQSVAFWCNPISGHATLYWYQQILGQGPKLLIQFQNNGVVDDSQLPKDRFSAERLKGVDSTLKIQPAKLEDSAVYLCASSYNQGYTGETQYFGPGTRLLVL.

This sequence joins TRBV6-5 and TRBJ1-3; weak D call: TRBD1 (5 bases). Per the germline V gene, CDR1 is MNHEY and CDR2 is SVGAGI. The V gene lost 2 bases and the J gene lost 0 bases, with 8 bases spanning the gap. The CDR3 totals 15 residues. The CDR3 DNA is TGTGCCAGCAGTTACACGGGGGTCTCTGGAAACACCATATATTTT. It is translated as CASSYTGVSGNTIYF.

The chain uses TRBV7-3 and TRBJ2-5, with 10 bases matching TRBD1. The V gene end was trimmed by 6 bases and the J gene end by 5 bases; junction bases not matched to a gene: 6. CDR3 length: 14 amino acids. Germline V gene lookup returns CDR1 SGHTA and CDR2 FQGTGA. CDR3 bases: TGTGCCAGCAGTTCCGGGACAGGGGAGGAGACCCAGTACTTC. Its translation is CASSSGTGEETQYF.

The chain carries TRBV5-1 and TRBJ1-3, with 7 bases fitting TRBD1. Germline assignment: CDR1 SGHRS and CDR2 YFSETQ. The trim removed 3 bases at V and 0 bases at J, leaving 6 bases unmatched. This CDR3 has 16 residues. CDR3 residues: CASSSNQGVSGNTIYF. The CDR3 bases are TGCGCCAGCAGCTCCAATCAGGGGGTCTCTGGAAACACCATATATTTT.

J is TRBJ1-2 and V is TRBV28; D perhaps matches TRBD1 (6 bases). The CDR3 runs 13 residues. V was clipped by 3 bases and J by 12 bases, with 17 bases between them. Germline V CDR1 and CDR2: MDHEN, SYDVKM. The CDR3 nucleotides are TGTGCCAGCAGTTTGGGCCAGGGGCGAATTCACACCTTC. Translation: CASSLGQGRIHTF.

CDR3 protein: CASSLHRSGVNTEAFF. The CDR3, as DNA: TGTGCCAGCAGTTTACACCGTTCAGGGGTGAACACTGAAGCTTTCTTT. This chain joins TRBV28 and TRBJ1-1, with D possibly matching TRBD1 (6 bases). The V gene's germline CDR1 is MDHEN and CDR2 SYDVKM. V was trimmed by 2 bases and J by 0 bases, leaving 13 bases between them. The CDR3 sequence is 16 residues long.

The J gene is TRBJ2-5, the V gene TRBV5-4, with 8 positions matching TRBD1. The CDR3 loop spans 14 amino acids. Germline CDR1 and CDR2: SGHNT and YYREEE (reference sequence). Losses at the gene ends were 4 bases for V and 1 base for J; bases not matched to a gene: 3. The CDR3 nucleotides read TGTGCCAGCAGCCCAGGGGGCGTCCAAGAGACCCAGTACTTC. It codes for CASSPGGVQETQYF.

The J gene is TRBJ1-2, the V gene TRBV16; D is unclear. This CDR3 has 13 amino acids. Germline V gene sequence: CDR1 KGHSY, CDR2 FQNENV. Trimming stripped 4 bases from V and 0 bases from J, with 6 bases between. CDR3 sequence reads: CASSRPANYGYTF. The CDR3 nucleotides read TGTGCCAGCAGCCGGCCAGCTAACTATGGCTACACCTTC.

The V gene is TRBV29-1, the J gene TRBJ2-3, with TRBD2 matching over 9 bases. In germline, CDR1 is SQVTM, CDR2 ANQGSEA. Unmatched junction bases numbered 7, after V lost 5 bases and J lost 7 bases. The CDR3 is made up of 13 amino acids. This CDR3 is CSVPLAGGNTQYF. In DNA, the CDR3 is TGCAGCGTTCCTCTCGCGGGGGGGAATACGCAGTATTTT.

The J gene is TRBJ2-3, the V gene TRBV29-1; 7 bases fit TRBD1. Germline CDR1 reads SQVTM; CDR2 reads ANQGSEA. The J segment lost 8 bases and the V segment lost 4 bases, leaving 6 bases of the junction unmatched. This CDR3 is 12 amino acids long. CDR3 bases: TGCAGCGTTGGCCCGAGACAGGGTACGCAGTATTTT. Translation: CSVGPRQGTQYF.

The chain links TRBV9 to TRBJ2-5; TRBD2 aligns across 9 bases. Germline V gene sequence: CDR1 SGDLS, CDR2 YYNGEE. Trimming cost V 1 base and J 5 bases; bases outside gene matches: 3. This CDR3 has 14 amino acids. The CDR3 loop reads CASSVRAGGETQYF. The CDR3 DNA is TGTGCCAGCAGCGTAAGGGCGGGGGGGGAGACCCAGTACTTC.

Written as DNA, the CDR3 is TGTGCCATCAGTCAGGGAGACAGGGCAGGCTACACCTTC. The encoded protein is CAISQGDRAGYTF. V usage is TRBV10-3 and J usage is TRBJ1-2, with 7 bases identical to TRBD1. Germline loops: CDR1 ENHRY, CDR2 SYGVKD. V lost 5 bases, J lost 8 bases, and 8 bases stayed unmatched. This CDR3 spans 13 amino acids.

The CDR3 coding sequence is TGTGCCAGCAGCGGTTCAGGGAAGATTGAAGCTTTCTTT. Its translation: CASSGSGKIEAFF. V gene TRBV5-5 combines with J gene TRBJ1-1, with D perhaps matching TRBD1 (5 bases). The V gene's germline CDR1 is SGHKS and CDR2 YYEKEE (reference sequence). CDR3 size: 13 residues. V lost 4 bases and J 7 bases, leaving 14 bases between the germline ends. Based on the CDR3 plus reference TRBV5-5 and TRBJ1-1, the full variable domain is DAGVTQSPTHLIKTRGQQVTLRCSPISGHKSVSWYQQVLGQGPQFIFQYYEKEERGRGNFPDRFSARQFPNYSSELNVNALLLGDSALYLCASSGSGKIEAFFGQGTRLTVV.

The CDR3 spells CASSDGQASETQYF. The CDR3 DNA is TGCGCCAGCAGTGATGGGCAGGCGTCCGAGACCCAGTACTTC. J is TRBJ2-5 and V is TRBV10-1, with D unclear. The CDR3 extends over 14 amino acids. The ends were cut back, 3 bases at V and 5 bases at J, with 13 bases in the middle. From germline, CDR1 is WNHNN and CDR2 SYGVQD (reference sequence).

V gene TRBV10-1 combines with J gene TRBJ2-3; 8 bases align to TRBD2. Germline CDR1 is WNHNN and CDR2 is SYGVQD (reference sequence). CDR3 length: 15 amino acids. J lost 4 bases, V lost 3 bases, and 6 bases had no gene match. CDR3 sequence (DNA): TGCGCCAGCAGTGAAACTAGCGGCACCTCAGATACGCAGTATTTT. Its translation is CASSETSGTSDTQYF.

The V call is TRBV6-5, the J call TRBJ1-3; D not resolved. The CDR3 is 10 amino acids. Germline lookup yields CDR1 MNHEY and CDR2 SVGAGI. The V end was cut by 7 bases, the J end by 4 bases, with 2 bases between. The CDR3 DNA is TGTGCCAGCATAGGAAACACCATATATTTT. This encodes CASIGNTIYF.

The chain couples TRBV5-5 to TRBJ1-5, with TRBD1 matching over 9 bases. The V and J ends lost 1 base and 4 bases, in that order; junction bases with no gene match: 9. The CDR3 spans 17 residues. The germline CDR1 and CDR2 sequences are SGHKS and YYEKEE (reference sequence). CDR3 nucleotides: TGTGCCAGCAGCTTGCTCCCCCCGACAGGGGGGAATCAGCCCCAGCATTTT. Translated: CASSLLPPTGGNQPQHF.

The chain recombines TRBV7-2 with TRBJ2-7; no definite D call. The V gene's germline CDR1 is SGHTA and CDR2 FQGNSA. There are 12 residues in the CDR3. Trimming stripped 4 bases from V and 5 bases from J, with 9 bases between. CDR3 in amino acids: CASSSDTDEQYF. The CDR3 nucleotides read TGTGCCAGCAGCTCCGATACTGACGAGCAGTACTTC.

A single count supports this clone. This chain uses TRBV14 with TRBJ1-1; 7 positions agree with TRBD1. Germline V gives CDR1 SGHDN, CDR2 FVKESK. V lost 1 base and J lost 6; bases outside the gene matches: 14. The CDR3 extends over 17 amino acids. CDR3 in amino acids: CASSQVWSGGLPPEAFF. The CDR3 bases are TGTGCCAGCAGCCAAGTTTGGTCAGGGGGTTTACCCCCTGAAGCTTTCTTT.

The rearrangement links TRBV7-9 to TRBJ2-3; TRBD2 agrees at 9 bases. Looked up from germline, CDR1 is SEHNR and CDR2 is FQNEAQ (reference sequence). V dropped 5 bases and J dropped 5; count of bases not matched to a gene: 5. The CDR3 is 14 residues long. In DNA form, the CDR3 reads TGTGCCAGCAGCAATAGCGGGAGAGGAGATACGCAGTATTTT. Its protein is CASSNSGRGDTQYF.

CDR3 sequence reads: CASSVELAGGYTQYF. The CDR3, as DNA: TGTGCCAGCAGCGTAGAACTAGCGGGTGGGTATACGCAGTATTTT. The V call is TRBV9, the J call TRBJ2-3; TRBD2 aligns across 9 bases. The CDR3 extends over 15 amino acids. Germline V gene sequence: CDR1 SGDLS, CDR2 YYNGEE. With V trimmed by 0 bases and J by 7 bases, 6 bases remained unmatched.

The chain combines TRBV4-1 with TRBJ2-7; the match to TRBD1 covers 10 bases. The CDR3 is made up of 15 amino acids. CDR1 is MGHRA, CDR2 YSYEKL, per germline. The ends lost 4 bases at V and 4 bases at J; junction bases unmatched: 7. CDR3: CASSPWGTGAYEQYF. In DNA form, the CDR3 reads TGCGCCAGCAGCCCCTGGGGGACAGGGGCATACGAGCAGTACTTC.

This clone was seen a few times. V and J are TRBV20-1 and TRBJ2-1; no reliable D call. Germline loops: CDR1 DFQATT, CDR2 SNEGSKA (reference sequence). Trimming removed 3 bases at V and 6 bases at J, with 6 bases between. CDR3 length: 11 residues. The CDR3 here is CSASIGNEQFF. The CDR3 nucleotides are TGCAGTGCTAGTATCGGCAATGAGCAGTTCTTC.

This chain uses TRBV28 with TRBJ1-1; D gene uncertain. The CDR3 has 12 amino acids. With 4 bases removed from V and 6 bases from J, the gap between germline ends came to 9 bases. The V gene's germline CDR1 is MDHEN and CDR2 SYDVKM. The CDR3 loop reads CASSSGPPEAFF. CDR3 nucleotides: TGTGCCAGCAGTTCAGGCCCCCCTGAAGCTTTCTTT.

The V call is TRBV10-2, the J call TRBJ2-2; D possibly corresponds to TRBD1 (5 bases). The length of the CDR3 is 14 residues. The germline V gene has CDR1 WSHSY and CDR2 SAAADI. V lost 11 bases, J lost 4 bases, and 17 bases lay in between. The CDR3 DNA sequence: TGCGCCGCCGCTCAAGACAGAGCCACCGGGGAGCTGTTTTTT. Translating it yields CAAAQDRATGELFF.

The chain uses TRBV28 and TRBJ2-6; no reliable D call. The CDR3 has 16 amino acids. Germline CDR1 reads MDHEN; CDR2 reads SYDVKM. Trimming took 2 bases from V and 0 from J, leaving 8 bases between them. This CDR3 is CASSLQRLSGANVLTF. As DNA, the CDR3 is TGTGCCAGCAGTTTACAGAGACTCTCTGGGGCCAACGTCCTGACTTTC.